The clone carrying this T cell receptor (beta chain) was found a few times. No antigen is known for it. Using its own MiXCR run on the RT-PCR reads, TCRdb lists one record per CDR3 protein. Of fewer than 550,000 distinct CDR3 sequences listed, around 25% were seen once; the top ten hold over 1.5%. This specimen belongs to a study of response to subunit inactivated influenza vaccine. Study-level findings and limits: Each seasonal flu vaccination may recruit only limited new T cells, authors suggested.

The germline V gene encodes CDR1 SGHRS and CDR2 YFSETQ. The length of the CDR3 is 13 residues. V was pared by 4 bases and J by 9 bases, with 14 bases between. The V call is TRBV5-1, the J call TRBJ2-1; D may match TRBD1 or TRBD2 (5 bases each). This receptor was taken from a man between 45 and 60 years old who received an inactivated influenza vaccine. The sample in question was CD4+ T cells sorted from PBMCs, obtained approximately 5 days after vaccination. Here the CDR3 reads CASSLRGVIEQFF. CDR3 nucleotides: TGCGCCAGCAGCCTAAGAGGGGTGATTGAGCAGTTCTTC.